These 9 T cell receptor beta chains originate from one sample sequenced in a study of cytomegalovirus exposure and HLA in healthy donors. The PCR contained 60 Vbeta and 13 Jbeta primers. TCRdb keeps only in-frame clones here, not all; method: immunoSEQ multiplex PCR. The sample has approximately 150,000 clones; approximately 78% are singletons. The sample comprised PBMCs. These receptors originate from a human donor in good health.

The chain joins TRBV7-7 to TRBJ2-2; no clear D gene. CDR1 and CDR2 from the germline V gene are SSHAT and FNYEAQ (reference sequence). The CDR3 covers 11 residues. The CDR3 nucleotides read TGTGCTACCCCGGTTGGCGGGGAGCTGTTTTTT. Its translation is CATPVGGELFF.

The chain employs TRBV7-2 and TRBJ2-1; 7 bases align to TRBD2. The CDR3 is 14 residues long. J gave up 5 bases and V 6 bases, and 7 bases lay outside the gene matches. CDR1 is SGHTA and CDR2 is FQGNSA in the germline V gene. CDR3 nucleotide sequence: TGTGCCAGCAGAAGCGGGGCAGAAAACAATGAGCAGTTCTTC. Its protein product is CASRSGAENNEQFF.

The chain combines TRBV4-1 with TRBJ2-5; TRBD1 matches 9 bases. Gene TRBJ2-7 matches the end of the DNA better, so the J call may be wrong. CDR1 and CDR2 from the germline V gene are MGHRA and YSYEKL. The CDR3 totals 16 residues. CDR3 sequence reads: CASSQTPGTGSYEQYF. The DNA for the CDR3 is TGCGCCAGCAGCCAAACCCCCGGGACAGGGAGTTACGAGCAGTACTTC.

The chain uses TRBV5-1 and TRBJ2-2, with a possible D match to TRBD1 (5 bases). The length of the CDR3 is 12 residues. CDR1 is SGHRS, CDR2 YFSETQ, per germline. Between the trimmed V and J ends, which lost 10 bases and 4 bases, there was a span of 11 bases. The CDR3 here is CAARGSTGELFF. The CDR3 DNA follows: TGCGCCGCAAGGGGAAGCACCGGGGAGCTGTTTTTT.

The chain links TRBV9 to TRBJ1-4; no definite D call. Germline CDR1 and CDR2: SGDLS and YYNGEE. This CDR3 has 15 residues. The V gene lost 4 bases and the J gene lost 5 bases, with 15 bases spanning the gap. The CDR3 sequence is CASSLTLGSNEKLFF. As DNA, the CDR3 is TGTGCCAGCAGCCTAACGCTCGGGTCGAATGAAAAACTGTTTTTT.

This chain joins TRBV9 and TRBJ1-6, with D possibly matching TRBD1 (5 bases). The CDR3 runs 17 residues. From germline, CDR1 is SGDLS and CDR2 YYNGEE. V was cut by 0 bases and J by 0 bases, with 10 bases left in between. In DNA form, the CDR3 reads TGTGCCAGCAGCGTAGCGGCGACAGTCTCCTATAATTCACCCCTCCACTTT. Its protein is CASSVAATVSYNSPLHF.

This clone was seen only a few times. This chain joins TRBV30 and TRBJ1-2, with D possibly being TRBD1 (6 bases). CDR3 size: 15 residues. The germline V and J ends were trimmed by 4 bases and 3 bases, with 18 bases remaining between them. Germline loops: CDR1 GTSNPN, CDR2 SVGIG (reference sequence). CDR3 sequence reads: CAWITPGRGYYGYTF. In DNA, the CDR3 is TGTGCCTGGATCACCCCGGGCAGGGGCTACTATGGCTACACCTTC.

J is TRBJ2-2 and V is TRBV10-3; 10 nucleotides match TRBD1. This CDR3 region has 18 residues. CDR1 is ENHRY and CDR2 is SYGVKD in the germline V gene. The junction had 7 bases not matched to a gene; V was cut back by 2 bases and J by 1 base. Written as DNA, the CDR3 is TGTGCCATCAGTGAGATCGAGGGACAGGGGTGGAACACCGGGGAGCTGTTTTTT. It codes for CAISEIEGQGWNTGELFF.

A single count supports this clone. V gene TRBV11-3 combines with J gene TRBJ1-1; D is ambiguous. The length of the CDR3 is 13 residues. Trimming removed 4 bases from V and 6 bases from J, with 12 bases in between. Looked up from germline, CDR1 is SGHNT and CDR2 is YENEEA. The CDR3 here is CASSSYSSPEAFF. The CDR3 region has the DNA TGTGCCAGCAGCTCCTATTCCTCGCCTGAAGCTTTCTTT.